This T cell receptor beta chain derives from a study of early T cells in non-severe SARS-CoV-2 infection. For the study at large: Chains were not paired, and sequencing was done on bulk RNA from unsorted whole blood. Notes on the study in general: Matching with VDJdb favored anti-spike CD8 responses (missing private and CD4 specificities).

Unique molecular identifiers were attached to individual cDNA molecules. MiXCR, run by TCRdb on the 5' RACE reads, gives a single entry per CDR3 protein. The table includes approximately 83,000 distinct CDR3 sequences, more than 13% detected once. This clonotype was found a few times. Its cognate antigen is unknown. The V and J ends lost 6 bases and 0 bases, in that order; junction bases with no gene match: 2. The CDR3 is 14 amino acids. Germline V gene data show CDR1 as DFQATT and CDR2 as SNEGSKA (reference sequence). The chain combines TRBV20-1 with TRBJ1-5; 10 nucleotides agree with TRBD1. Sample: whole blood. The sequence came from an adult who was a healthcare worker with PCR-confirmed SARS-CoV-2 infection or an uninfected control (not recorded which). The CDR3 DNA reads as TGCAGTGCGGGGACAGGGGTTAGCAATCAGCCCCAGCATTTT. This gives the protein CSAGTGVSNQPQHF.